Sequencing of this T cell receptor (beta chain) was carried out in a study of blood T cell repertoires in COVID-19. Study-level background: PBMCs, B-cell-depleted T cells, or T cells were the source of the cDNA or gDNA that made up the material.

What the recovered Cohort 3 donors had was two negative PCRs, clearance, or symptom resolution. The method was immunoSEQ multiplex PCR; TCRdb's version includes in-frame clones alone and lacks a portion of them. The sample yields some 250,000 clones, around 89% seen once. The germline gives CDR1 MNHEY, CDR2 SMNVEV (reference sequence). V lost 2 bases to trimming and J lost 0 bases, with 14 bases between them. This CDR3 is 17 amino acids long. The receptor comes from a man aged 40-49 years who had recovered from COVID-19. Material: PBMCs or T cells enriched from blood (not recorded which). The rearrangement uses TRBV27 and TRBJ2-1, with D possibly TRBD2 on 6 matching bases. CDR3 sequence: CASSLRAPTSSYNEQFF. CDR3 nucleotides: TGTGCCAGCAGTTTACGGGCTCCGACTAGCTCCTACAATGAGCAGTTCTTC.